The rows below give T cell receptor beta chains drawn from one sample of a study of regulatory T cells in long-lasting Graves disease. Using its own MiXCR run on the multiplex PCR reads, TCRdb lists one record per CDR3 protein. The sample has roughly 400,000 distinct CDR3 sequences, less than 25% seen once. Specimen: peripheral blood mononuclear cells (PBMCs), collected when the disease was refractory, from a patient treated with antithyroid drugs. These receptors came from a female donor with Graves disease. Each CDR3 is given with its conserved first and last residue. D genes are given only for firm matches. Expanded clones get a size class; other rows say once, few or many, or leave the size out.

v_call	j_call	clone_size	d_call	cdr3_nt	cdr3_aa
TRBV11-2	TRBJ2-5	many	TRBD2	TGTGCCAGCAGCCCTAGCGGGAGCGGGACCCAGTACTTC	CASSPSGSGTQYF
TRBV15	TRBJ1-6	many	-	TGTGCCACCAGCGAATTGGGCCACTATAATTCACCCCTCCACTTT	CATSELGHYNSPLHF
TRBV7-9	TRBJ2-5	many	-	TGTGCCAGCAGCCTCGCAGGGACTCAAGAGACCCAGTACTTC	CASSLAGTQETQYF
TRBV27	TRBJ2-7	many	TRBD1	TGTGCCAGCAGTTTATCGCGGGACAGGGGGTCCGAGCAGTACTTC	CASSLSRDRGSEQYF
TRBV20-1	TRBJ1-3	-	TRBD1	TGCAGTGCTGAAGACAGGGTCGGCGGAAACACCATATATTTT	CSAEDRVGGNTIYF
TRBV19	TRBJ1-2	-	-	TGTGCCAGTAGTATTTCGCCCGTCGGCTATGGCTACACCTTC	CASSISPVGYGYTF
TRBV7-4	TRBJ2-2	few	TRBD1	TGTGCCAGCAGCGCCTGGACAGGGTTTGACACCGGGGAGCTGTTTTTT	CASSAWTGFDTGELFF
TRBV7-9	TRBJ1-4	few	-	TGTGCCAGCAGCTTAGCCTCGGGAGAAGAAAAACTGTTTTTT	CASSLASGEEKLFF
TRBV5-1	TRBJ1-1	-	TRBD1	TGCGCCAGCACAGGGGGGGTCGACACTGAAGCTTTCTTT	CASTGGVDTEAFF
TRBV7-2	TRBJ1-1	few	-	TGTGCCAGCAGCGCATTGGGGGGTCCCACTGAAGCTTTCTTT	CASSALGGPTEAFF
TRBV5-1	TRBJ1-1	many	TRBD1	TGCGCCAGCAGCTTGGTTGGCCAGGGACAGTCGAACACTGAAGCTTTCTTT	CASSLVGQGQSNTEAFF
TRBV7-9	TRBJ1-2	many	TRBD1	TGTGCCAGCAGCGAGGGGGCGCGAGTTGATGGCTACACCTTC	CASSEGARVDGYTF
TRBV6-5	TRBJ1-3	few	-	TGTGCCAGCAGTTATTCCTGGCAGGACCTTGGAAACACCATATATTTT	CASSYSWQDLGNTIYF
TRBV7-8	TRBJ2-5	many	TRBD1	TGTGCCAGCAGCCGGACAGGGCCAGAGACCCAGTACTTC	CASSRTGPETQYF
TRBV2	TRBJ1-5	many	-	TGTGCCAGCAGTGGAAGGGCTGATCAGCCCCAGCATTTT	CASSGRADQPQHF
TRBV18	TRBJ2-3	-	TRBD1	TGTGCCAGCTCACCCCCCGGGAAGACAGGGCGACTTCCCGAGACGCAGTATTTT	CASSPPGKTGRLPETQYF
TRBV6-1	TRBJ1-2	many	TRBD1	TGTGCCAGCAACCCGACAGGGGCTAAGAGTCGGTATGGCTACACCTTC	CASNPTGAKSRYGYTF
TRBV13	TRBJ1-3	few	-	TGTGCCAGCAGCGGGGACCACCGATGGGACGGAAACACCATATATTTT	CASSGDHRWDGNTIYF
TRBV7-9	TRBJ1-4	-	-	TGTGCCAGCAGCCACCGGGCAGGGCCAGATGAAAAACTGTTTTTT	CASSHRAGPDEKLFF
TRBV28	TRBJ2-7	many	-	TGTGCCAGCAGTAAGACCGCTAGAGGATACGAGCAGTACTTC	CASSKTARGYEQYF
TRBV18	TRBJ2-7	-	TRBD2	TGTGCCAGCTCACCGAATAGCGGGAGTCGCTACGAGCAGTACTTC	CASSPNSGSRYEQYF
TRBV30	TRBJ1-5	-	-	TGTGCCTGGAGCCCTTGGGGGGTGGGGCAGATACTCAATCAGCCCCAGCATTTT	CAWSPWGVGQILNQPQHF
TRBV5-1	TRBJ2-3	few	-	TGCGCCAGCAGCTTGGCCTTCAGGATTACCCCAACAGATACGCAGTATTTT	CASSLAFRITPTDTQYF
TRBV30	TRBJ2-7	-	TRBD1	TGTGCCTGGAGTGTACCCGGGACAGTACTTTACGAGCAGTACTTC	CAWSVPGTVLYEQYF
TRBV5-6	TRBJ2-7	-	-	TGTGCCAGCAGCTTGACTAATGACGAGCAGTACTTC	CASSLTNDEQYF
TRBV5-1	TRBJ2-7	-	-	TGCGCCAGCAGCCCCGAGACCGGGACTGGCTACTACGAGCAGTACTTC	CASSPETGTGYYEQYF
TRBV2	TRBJ2-4	few	-	TGTGCCAGCAGTGTGACAAATGGAGCCAAAAACATTCAGTACTTC	CASSVTNGAKNIQYF
TRBV30	TRBJ2-7	few	-	TGTGCCTGGAGTGTACGACAGGATGACTACGAGCAGTACTTC	CAWSVRQDDYEQYF
TRBV7-9	TRBJ2-2	-	TRBD2	TGTGCCAGCACAATTACTAGCGCAGACACCGGGGAGCTGTTTTTT	CASTITSADTGELFF
TRBV20-1	TRBJ2-4	-	-	TGCAGTGCCGGAGGGCTAGTCAACGAATGGGACATTCAGTACTTC	CSAGGLVNEWDIQYF
TRBV2	TRBJ1-2	many	TRBD1	TGTGCCAGCCTTCGGGACAGGACGAGGGGCTACACCTTC	CASLRDRTRGYTF
TRBV27	TRBJ1-5	-	-	TGTGCCAGCAGTCGGACGGACTCAGGGCCCCAGCATTTT	CASSRTDSGPQHF
TRBV20-1	TRBJ1-6	-	-	TGCAGTGCTAGATTGGATAGCTCCTATAATTCACCCCTCCACTTT	CSARLDSSYNSPLHF
TRBV24-1	TRBJ2-5	many	-	TGTGCCACCAGTGATTACAAAGAGACCCAGTACTTC	CATSDYKETQYF
TRBV5-4	TRBJ2-2	-	TRBD2	TGTGCCAGCAGCCTAGCGGGAGAGGCCGGGGAGCTGTTTTTT	CASSLAGEAGELFF
TRBV6-5	TRBJ1-6	-	-	TGTGCCAGCAGTTACGGGGCAGGGCGGTCACCCCTCCACTTT	CASSYGAGRSPLHF
TRBV6-2/TRBV6-3	TRBJ2-7	-	-	TGTGCCAGCAGTTACTCGGTGGTGTTCTACGAGCAGTACTTC	CASSYSVVFYEQYF
TRBV19	TRBJ1-5	many	-	TGTGCCAGTAGTATAACGATTGGGGGGCTTCTTAGCAATCAGCCCCAGCATTTT	CASSITIGGLLSNQPQHF
TRBV28	TRBJ1-2	few	TRBD1	TGTGCCAGCAGCGTACAGGGGAGAGGCTACACCTTC	CASSVQGRGYTF
TRBV24-1	TRBJ1-5	few	TRBD1	TGTGCCACCAGTGACCCCCGGACAGGGAATCAGCCCCAGCATTTT	CATSDPRTGNQPQHF
TRBV6-2/TRBV6-3	TRBJ1-1	few	TRBD1	TGTGCCAGCAGTTACGGAGACAGGGGGACTGAAGCTTTCTTT	CASSYGDRGTEAFF
TRBV24-1	TRBJ2-5	many	-	TGTGCCACCAGTCTCGGAACCCTCGGGGAGACCCAGTACTTC	CATSLGTLGETQYF
TRBV12-3/TRBV12-4	TRBJ1-2	many	-	TGTGCCAGCAGTTCCCATGGGGACTATGGCTACACCTTC	CASSSHGDYGYTF
TRBV25-1	TRBJ2-2	-	-	TGTGCCAGCAGTGATCCCCGGAACGGGCCCTTGACCGGGGAGCTGTTTTTT	CASSDPRNGPLTGELFF
TRBV10-2	TRBJ2-2	few	TRBD2	TGCGCCAGCAGAGAGACTAGCGGGATGAACACCGGGGAGCTGTTTTTT	CASRETSGMNTGELFF
TRBV7-2	TRBJ1-1	few	-	TGTGCCAGCAGCTTAGGGGGGGCTGTGAACACTGAAGCTTTCTTT	CASSLGGAVNTEAFF
TRBV11-1	TRBJ2-1	-	TRBD2	TGTGCCAGCAGCCCCCGTAGCGGGAGAGCGGGGCAATACAATGAGCAGTTCTTC	CASSPRSGRAGQYNEQFF
TRBV6-1	TRBJ2-7	many	TRBD1	TGTGCCAGCAGTGAACTTTCAGGGGGAAGTTCCTCCTACGAGCAGTACTTC	CASSELSGGSSSYEQYF
TRBV19	TRBJ1-2	-	-	TGTGCCAGTAGTAGACGGGCGGTCGCAAGGTATGGCTACACCTTC	CASSRRAVARYGYTF
TRBV4-2	TRBJ2-2	-	-	TGTGCCAGCAGCCAAGATCGGAGTTCCGAGAGCGGGGAGCTGTTTTTT	CASSQDRSSESGELFF
TRBV7-2	TRBJ1-1	-	-	TGTGCCAGCAACTTAAGCCCTTCATTAGCTTTCTTT	CASNLSPSLAFF
TRBV18	TRBJ2-5	many	TRBD2	TGTGCCAGCTCACCGGCGACTAGCGAAGAGACCCAGTACTTC	CASSPATSEETQYF
TRBV11-2	TRBJ2-5	many	-	TGTGCCAGCAGCAACCTAGGGGAGCGGGTAGAGACCCAGTACTTC	CASSNLGERVETQYF
TRBV4-2	TRBJ1-2	-	TRBD1	TGTGCCAGCAGCCTTGACCGGACAGGGCCATATGGCTACACCTTC	CASSLDRTGPYGYTF
TRBV7-2	TRBJ2-7	many	TRBD1	TGTGCCAGCAGCTTAGGACAGGGGAGCTCCTACGAGCAGTACTTC	CASSLGQGSSYEQYF
TRBV15	TRBJ2-5	many	-	TGTGCCACCAGCAGAGATGGGGCCCGGGAGACCCAGTACTTC	CATSRDGARETQYF
TRBV3-1	TRBJ2-7	few	-	TGTGCCAGCAGCCCCACGAGTGGGAGTAGGGTTGGGCAGTACTTC	CASSPTSGSRVGQYF
TRBV9	TRBJ1-1	-	-	TGTGCCAGCAGCGTAGACGGAACAGGCCACACTGAAGCTTTCTTT	CASSVDGTGHTEAFF
TRBV6-9	TRBJ1-4	-	-	TGTGCCAGCAGTTACTCACGGAGCTCTAATGAAAAACTGTTTTTT	CASSYSRSSNEKLFF